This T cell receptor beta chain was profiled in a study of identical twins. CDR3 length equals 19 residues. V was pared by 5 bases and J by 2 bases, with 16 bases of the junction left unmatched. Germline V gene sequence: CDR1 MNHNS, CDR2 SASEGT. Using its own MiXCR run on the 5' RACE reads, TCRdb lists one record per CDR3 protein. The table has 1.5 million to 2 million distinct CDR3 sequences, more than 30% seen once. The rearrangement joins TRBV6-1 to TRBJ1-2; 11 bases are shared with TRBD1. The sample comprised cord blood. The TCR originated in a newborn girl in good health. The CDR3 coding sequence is TGTGCCAGCAGTCGACGACTTACTCGGGACAGGGGGTCGAACTATGGCTACACCTTC. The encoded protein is CASSRRLTRDRGSNYGYTF.